This is a list of T cell receptor beta chains from one sample in a study of Tregs in tolerant kidney transplant recipients. Clones were read by immunoSEQ multiplex PCR, and TCRdb kept only the in-frame ones, dropping some. The sample consists of about 240,000 clones, 80% to 85% of them appearing once. Sequencing input: CD4+ T cells from blood. The receptors shown here come from a human donor in good health. Both conserved end residues are part of each CDR3. Fields, in order: J gene, D gene, clone size, V gene, CDR3 protein, CDR3 DNA. D genes are given only for firm matches. The size of a clone is reported for some rows only, either as once, few or many, or as a class for expanded clones.

J gene: TRBJ2-1
D gene: -
clone size: -
V gene: TRBV11-2
CDR3 protein: CASSLRPVGDNEQFF
CDR3 DNA: TGTGCCAGCAGCTTAAGACCGGTGGGCGACAATGAGCAGTTCTTC

J gene: TRBJ2-7
D gene: -
clone size: -
V gene: TRBV27
CDR3 protein: CASRQTVSAYEQYF
CDR3 DNA: TGTGCCAGCAGGCAGACAGTGTCCGCCTACGAGCAGTACTTC

J gene: TRBJ1-5
D gene: -
clone size: -
V gene: TRBV5-1
CDR3 protein: CASSPAGGNQPQHF
CDR3 DNA: TGCGCCAGCAGCCCAGCAGGGGGCAATCAGCCCCAGCATTTT

J gene: TRBJ2-1
D gene: TRBD2
clone size: -
V gene: TRBV9
CDR3 protein: CASSLSGRPLNEQFF
CDR3 DNA: TGTGCCAGCAGCCTTAGCGGGAGGCCTCTCAATGAGCAGTTCTTC

J gene: TRBJ1-5
D gene: -
clone size: -
V gene: TRBV10-3
CDR3 protein: CAISESVQGFNQPQHF
CDR3 DNA: TGTGCCATCAGTGAGTCGGTGCAGGGCTTCAATCAGCCCCAGCATTTT

J gene: TRBJ1-1
D gene: TRBD1
clone size: -
V gene: TRBV6-6
CDR3 protein: CASSYKGADTEAFF
CDR3 DNA: TGTGCCAGCAGTTACAAGGGGGCAGACACTGAAGCTTTCTTT

J gene: TRBJ1-3
D gene: TRBD1
clone size: few
V gene: TRBV28
CDR3 protein: CASRQPGQLTLSGNTIYF
CDR3 DNA: TGTGCCAGCAGGCAGCCGGGACAGCTAACCCTCTCTGGAAACACCATATATTTT

J gene: TRBJ2-7
D gene: -
clone size: -
V gene: TRBV6-6
CDR3 protein: CASSYSATGGAYEQYF
CDR3 DNA: TGTGCCAGCAGTTATAGCGCCACAGGGGGGGCCTACGAGCAGTACTTC

J gene: TRBJ2-6
D gene: -
clone size: -
V gene: TRBV4-2
CDR3 protein: CASSQEQHSGANVLTF
CDR3 DNA: TGTGCCAGCAGCCAAGAACAGCACTCTGGGGCCAACGTCCTGACTTTC

J gene: TRBJ2-3
D gene: -
clone size: -
V gene: TRBV20-1
CDR3 protein: CSARDPATAYF
CDR3 DNA: TGCAGTGCCAGAGACCCCGCAACCGCGTATTTT

J gene: TRBJ2-2
D gene: TRBD1
clone size: -
V gene: TRBV11-3
CDR3 protein: CASTGAGGSSGELFF
CDR3 DNA: TGTGCCAGCACCGGAGCAGGGGGCTCCTCCGGGGAGCTGTTTTTT

J gene: TRBJ2-3
D gene: TRBD1
clone size: -
V gene: TRBV7-7
CDR3 protein: CASSSTGTGGADTQYF
CDR3 DNA: TGTGCTAGCAGCTCAACCGGGACAGGGGGCGCAGATACGCAGTATTTT

J gene: TRBJ2-3
D gene: TRBD2
clone size: -
V gene: TRBV2
CDR3 protein: CASSETLAGGAGTDTQYF
CDR3 DNA: TGTGCCAGCAGTGAAACCCTCGCGGGGGGCGCCGGCACAGATACGCAGTATTTT

J gene: TRBJ2-3
D gene: TRBD2
clone size: -
V gene: TRBV7-3
CDR3 protein: CASSFSGRHTDTQYF
CDR3 DNA: TGTGCCAGCAGCTTTAGCGGGAGACACACAGATACGCAGTATTTT

J gene: TRBJ2-7
D gene: -
clone size: -
V gene: TRBV5-1
CDR3 protein: CASSLAGVTRGEQYF
CDR3 DNA: TGCGCCAGCAGCTTGGCGGGGGTGACGCGGGGCGAGCAGTACTTC